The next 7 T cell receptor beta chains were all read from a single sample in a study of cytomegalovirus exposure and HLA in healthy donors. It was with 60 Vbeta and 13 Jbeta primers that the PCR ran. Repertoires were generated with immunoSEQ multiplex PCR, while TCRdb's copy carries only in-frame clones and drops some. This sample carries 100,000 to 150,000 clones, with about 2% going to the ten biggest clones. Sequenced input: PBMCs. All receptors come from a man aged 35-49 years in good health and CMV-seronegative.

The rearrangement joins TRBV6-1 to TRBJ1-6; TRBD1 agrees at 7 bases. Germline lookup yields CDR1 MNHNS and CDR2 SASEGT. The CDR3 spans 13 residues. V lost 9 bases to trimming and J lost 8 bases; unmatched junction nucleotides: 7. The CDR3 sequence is CASVDREDSPLHF. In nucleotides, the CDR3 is TGTGCCAGTGTTGACAGGGAGGATTCACCCCTCCACTTT.

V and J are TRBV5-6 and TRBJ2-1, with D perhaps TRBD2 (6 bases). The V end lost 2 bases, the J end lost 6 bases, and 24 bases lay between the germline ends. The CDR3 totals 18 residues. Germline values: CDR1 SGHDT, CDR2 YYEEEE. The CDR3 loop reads CASSLRDLLGLRANEQFF. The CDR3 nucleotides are TGTGCCAGCAGCTTAAGGGACTTGTTGGGGCTTCGGGCCAATGAGCAGTTCTTC.

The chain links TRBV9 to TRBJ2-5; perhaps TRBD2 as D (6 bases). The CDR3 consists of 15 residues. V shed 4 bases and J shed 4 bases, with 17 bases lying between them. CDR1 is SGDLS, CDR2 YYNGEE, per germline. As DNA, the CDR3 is TGTGCCAGCAGCTCCTCAGTAGTCGGGGGAGAGACCCAGTACTTC. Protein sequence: CASSSSVVGGETQYF.

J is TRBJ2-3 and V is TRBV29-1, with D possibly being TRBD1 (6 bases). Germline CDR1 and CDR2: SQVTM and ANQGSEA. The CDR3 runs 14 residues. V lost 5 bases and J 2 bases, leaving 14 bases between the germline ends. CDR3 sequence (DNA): TGCAGCGTTTTACAGGGAAGGGACACAGATACGCAGTATTTT. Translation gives CSVLQGRDTDTQYF.

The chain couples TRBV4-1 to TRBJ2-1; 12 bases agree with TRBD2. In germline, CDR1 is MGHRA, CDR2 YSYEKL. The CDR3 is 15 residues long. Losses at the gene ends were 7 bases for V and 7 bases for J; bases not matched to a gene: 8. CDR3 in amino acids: CASKESGLAGNEQFF. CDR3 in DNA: TGCGCCAGCAAAGAGTCGGGACTAGCGGGTAATGAGCAGTTCTTC.

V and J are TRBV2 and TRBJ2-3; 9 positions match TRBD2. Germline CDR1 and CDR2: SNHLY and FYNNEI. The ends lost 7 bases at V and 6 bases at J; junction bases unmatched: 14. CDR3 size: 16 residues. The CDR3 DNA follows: TGTGCCAGCACCGCACCTCGTAGCGGGGGCTCGGATACGCAGTATTTT. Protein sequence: CASTAPRSGGSDTQYF.

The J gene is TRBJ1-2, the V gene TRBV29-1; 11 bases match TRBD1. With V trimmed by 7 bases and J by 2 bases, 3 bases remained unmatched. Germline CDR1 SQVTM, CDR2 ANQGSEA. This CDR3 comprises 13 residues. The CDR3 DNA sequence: TGCAGCGCGGGACAGGGGGAGAACTATGGCTACACCTTC. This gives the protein CSAGQGENYGYTF.